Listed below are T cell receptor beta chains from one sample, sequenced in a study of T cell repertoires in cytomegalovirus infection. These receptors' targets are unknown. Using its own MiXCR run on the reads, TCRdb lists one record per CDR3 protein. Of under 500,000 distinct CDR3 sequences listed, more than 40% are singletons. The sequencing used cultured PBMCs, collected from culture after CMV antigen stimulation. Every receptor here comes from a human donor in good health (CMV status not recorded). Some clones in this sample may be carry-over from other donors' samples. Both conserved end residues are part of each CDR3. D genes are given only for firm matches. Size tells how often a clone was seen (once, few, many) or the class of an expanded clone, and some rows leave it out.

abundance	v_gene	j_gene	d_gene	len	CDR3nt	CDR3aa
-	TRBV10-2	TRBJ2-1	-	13	TGCGCCAGCAGTGAGTGGGGATCTCGGGAGCAGTTCTTC	CASSEWGSREQFF
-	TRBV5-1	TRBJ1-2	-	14	TGCGCCAGCAAGGAGGATCCCACCCTCTATGGCTACACCTTC	CASKEDPTLYGYTF
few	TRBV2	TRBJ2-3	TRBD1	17	TGTGCCAGCAGTGAAGGGGACAGGGGCTTCAGGGCAGATACGCAGTATTTT	CASSEGDRGFRADTQYF
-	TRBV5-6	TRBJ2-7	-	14	TGTGCCAGCAGCTTGATGCAGTCAGTCTACGAGCAGTACTTC	CASSLMQSVYEQYF
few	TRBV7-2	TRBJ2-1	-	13	TGTGCCAGCAGCCCCCGCCGGGGAGGTGAGCAGTTCTTC	CASSPRRGGEQFF
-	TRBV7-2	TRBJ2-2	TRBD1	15	TGTGCCAGCAGCTTGCTAGGGGGCCTAACCGGGGAGCTGTTTTTT	CASSLLGGLTGELFF
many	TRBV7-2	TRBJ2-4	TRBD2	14	TGTGCCAGCAGCCGGCCCGGACTAGTTGACATTCAGTACTTC	CASSRPGLVDIQYF
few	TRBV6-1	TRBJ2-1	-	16	TGTGCCAGCAGTCCCCGGGCCTTTTCGTTGGGCAATGAGCAGTTCTTC	CASSPRAFSLGNEQFF
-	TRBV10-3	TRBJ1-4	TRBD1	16	TGTGCCATCAGTGAGTCGATGGTCCGGGACAGAGAAAAACTGTTTTTT	CAISESMVRDREKLFF
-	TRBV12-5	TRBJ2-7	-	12	TGTGCTAGTGGTTTCTTTAGCGGCAGGCTGTACTTC	CASGFFSGRLYF
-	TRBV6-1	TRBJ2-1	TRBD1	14	TGTGCCAGCACAGGACAGGGGGCAGGCAATGAGCAGTTCTTC	CASTGQGAGNEQFF
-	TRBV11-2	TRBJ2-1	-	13	TGTGCCAGCGGACCTAGTTTGAACAATGAGCAGTTCTTC	CASGPSLNNEQFF
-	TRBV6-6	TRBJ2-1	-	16	TGTGCCAGCAGTTACTCTTTGGACTTCTCCTACAATGAGCAGTTCTTC	CASSYSLDFSYNEQFF
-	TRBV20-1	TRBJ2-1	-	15	TGCAGTGCTAGAGATCTAGGCCCCTCGGACAATGAGCAGTTCTTC	CSARDLGPSDNEQFF
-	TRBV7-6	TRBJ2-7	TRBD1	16	TGTGCCAGCAGCCCCCAGGACAGGGGTTACTCCTACGAGCAGTACTTC	CASSPQDRGYSYEQYF
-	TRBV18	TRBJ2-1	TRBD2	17	TGTGCCAGCTCACCAACGACTAGCGGGAACCCCGGCAATGAGCAGTTCTTC	CASSPTTSGNPGNEQFF
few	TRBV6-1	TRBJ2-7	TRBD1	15	TGTGCCAGCCAGTACGCCCCAGGGGGCGGCTACGAGCAGTACTTC	CASQYAPGGGYEQYF
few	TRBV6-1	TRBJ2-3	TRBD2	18	TGTGCCAGCAGTTATCCAAAGCCTAGCGGGCCTAGCACAGATACGCAGTATTTT	CASSYPKPSGPSTDTQYF
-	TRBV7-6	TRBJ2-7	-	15	TGTGCCAGCAGTACAGTGGGGGGTGTAACCTACGAGCAGTACTTC	CASSTVGGVTYEQYF
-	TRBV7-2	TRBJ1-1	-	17	TGTGCCAGCAGCCCCAGGGGTGGTAGAAGAATGAACACTGAAGCTTTCTTT	CASSPRGGRRMNTEAFF
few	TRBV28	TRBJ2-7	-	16	TGTGCCAGCAGTTTAAGGCAGCGCGTAGTTTCCTACGAGCAGTACTTC	CASSLRQRVVSYEQYF
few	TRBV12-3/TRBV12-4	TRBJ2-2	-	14	TGTGCCAGCAGTTTGGACAGCCGTCCCGGGGAGCTGTTTTTT	CASSLDSRPGELFF
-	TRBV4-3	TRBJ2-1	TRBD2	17	TGCGCCAGCAGCCAAGATGTGGGCCCTGGAGCGGGAGGTGAGCAGTTCTTC	CASSQDVGPGAGGEQFF
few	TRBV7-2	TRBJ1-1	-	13	TGTGCCAGCAGCTTACAGGGGTCGGCTGAAGCTTTCTTT	CASSLQGSAEAFF
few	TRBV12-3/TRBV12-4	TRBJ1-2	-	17	TGTGCCAGCAGTCAAACCAACTCAGGACATCTACCCTATGGCTACACCTTC	CASSQTNSGHLPYGYTF
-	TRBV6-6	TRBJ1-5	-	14	TGTGCCAGCAATCGACAGTATAGCAATCAGCCCCAGCATTTT	CASNRQYSNQPQHF